This T cell receptor beta chain was obtained from a study of T cells after somatic rescue of genetic block. Germline CDR1 is MDHEN and CDR2 is SYDVKM. CDR3 size: 16 residues. V was pared by 6 bases and J by 7 bases, with 14 bases of the junction left unmatched. The repertoire was sequenced with immunoSEQ multiplex PCR; TCRdb's copy has only in-frame clones and lacks some. The sample holds 7,500 to 9,000 clones, 75% to 90% seen once. The chain combines TRBV28 with TRBJ1-5, with TRBD1 identical over 8 bases. Sequences were obtained from peripheral blood mononuclear cells (PBMCs). The receptor comes from a boy between 10 and 17 years old. For the CDR3, the DNA is TGTGCCAGCAGCCTAAGGGGCGGACAGGGAGGCCAGCCCCAGCATTTT. As protein: CASSLRGGQGGQPQHF. The variable domain in full, completed from reference TRBV28 and TRBJ1-5, reads DVKVTQSSRYLVKRTGEKVFLECVQDMDHENMFWYRQDPGLGLRLIYFSYDVKMKEKGDIPEGYSVSREKKERFSLILESASTNQTSMYLCASSLRGGQGGQPQHFGDGTRLSIL.